This TCR beta chain was sequenced in a study of control samples from healthy donors and cancer patients. V lost 1 base to trimming and J lost 3 bases, with 16 bases between them. This CDR3 contains 16 residues. The germline gives CDR1 SGHVS, CDR2 FQNEAQ. TCRdb's copy holds only in-frame clones and misses some; the assay was immunoSEQ multiplex PCR. The sample yields some 40,000 clones, roughly 94% seen once. The chain joins TRBV7-8 to TRBJ2-7; the D gene is possibly TRBD2 (6 bases). The specimen was blood. The sequence was collected from a man aged 55 to 70 in good health. CDR3 sequence reads: CASSLDRLVGIYEQYF. CDR3 coding DNA: TGTGCCAGCAGCTTAGATAGACTAGTGGGGATCTACGAGCAGTACTTC. The variable domain in full, with the rest retrieved from reference TRBV7-8 and TRBJ2-7, is GAGVSQSPRYKVAKRGQDVALRCDPISGHVSLFWYQQALGQGPEFLTYFQNEAQLDKSGLPSDRFFAERPEGSVSTLKIQRTQQEDSAVYLCASSLDRLVGIYEQYFGPGTRLTVT.